These 9 T cell receptor beta chains were sequenced from one sample in a study of OX40 agonist ivuxolimab in advanced cancers. Method: immunoSEQ multiplex PCR; TCRdb's copy keeps in-frame clones and lacks some. Among 60,000 or so clones listed, roughly 84% were seen once. The sample was CD4+ or CD8+ T cells sorted from blood, taken in a trial of the OX40 agonist ivuxolimab. The origin of the receptors is an adult with an advanced solid tumor such as melanoma, head and neck, liver or kidney cancer.

The gene calls are TRBV7-8 and TRBJ1-1; no definite D call. Per the germline V gene, CDR1 is SGHVS and CDR2 is FQNEAQ. Trimming pared 1 base from V and 4 bases from J, leaving 10 bases between. CDR3 size: 14 residues. The CDR3 coding sequence is TGTGCCAGCAGCTTAGGGCAGGCGGTCACTGAAGCTTTCTTT. Translating it yields CASSLGQAVTEAFF.

The chain joins TRBV4-2 to TRBJ2-7; 7 bases are shared with TRBD2. V lost 0 bases to trimming and J lost 4 bases; unmatched junction nucleotides: 6. The CDR3 extends over 15 amino acids. Germline lookup yields CDR1 LGHNA and CDR2 YNFKEQ. This chain's CDR3 is CASSQDRASGYEQYF. The DNA for the CDR3 is TGTGCCAGCAGCCAAGATCGCGCTAGCGGATACGAGCAGTACTTC.

V is TRBV4-3 and J is TRBJ1-1, with no clear D. CDR1 is LGHNA, CDR2 YSLEER, per germline. V lost 2 bases, J lost 12 bases, and 10 bases lay in between. The CDR3 has 11 residues. The CDR3 region has the DNA TGCGCCAGCAGCCAAACCCGGGAGACTTTCTTT. This translates into CASSQTRETFF.

The CDR3: CASSVDGTGASRGYGYTF. CDR3 DNA sequence: TGTGCCAGCAGTGTAGACGGGACAGGGGCGTCTAGAGGCTATGGCTACACCTTC. The rearrangement links TRBV28 to TRBJ1-2; 10 nucleotides align to TRBD1. The V gene end was trimmed by 5 bases and the J gene end by 4 bases; junction bases not matched to a gene: 16. This CDR3 is built from 18 residues. Germline lookup yields CDR1 MDHEN and CDR2 SYDVKM.

The chain couples TRBV28 to TRBJ1-3; TRBD1 is a possible D gene (5 bases). The germline V gene has CDR1 MDHEN and CDR2 SYDVKM. The CDR3 is 16 residues long. V gave up 4 bases and J gave up 1 base, with 14 bases separating them. As DNA, the CDR3 is TGTGCCAGCAGTTCCCTCGACAGAATATCTGGAAACACCATATATTTT. This encodes CASSSLDRISGNTIYF.

The chain uses TRBV28 and TRBJ1-4; TRBD1 matches 9 bases. The length of the CDR3 is 16 residues. J was trimmed by 3 bases and V by 6 bases; bases with no gene match: 8. CDR1 is MDHEN, CDR2 SYDVKM, per germline. Here the CDR3 DNA reads TGTGCCAGCAGCAGAACAGGGGGCAGGGCTAATGAAAAACTGTTTTTT. Translated: CASSRTGGRANEKLFF.

This clone was counted a single time. The CDR3 spells CASSLLRGNQPQHF. In DNA, the CDR3 is TGTGCCAGCAGCCTCCTTCGCGGTAATCAGCCCCAGCATTTT. V usage is TRBV2 and J usage is TRBJ1-5; D ambiguous. The CDR3 totals 14 residues. Trimming removed 6 bases from V and 4 bases from J, with 13 bases in between. The V gene's germline CDR1 is SNHLY and CDR2 FYNNEI.

The chain combines TRBV7-6 with TRBJ2-2, with D maybe TRBD2 (5 bases). V was pared by 1 base and J by 7 bases, with 7 bases between. CDR1 and CDR2 (germline): SGHVS, FNYEAQ. The CDR3 loop spans 13 amino acids. This chain's CDR3 is CASSLVGGGELFF. CDR3 in DNA: TGTGCCAGCAGCTTAGTCGGAGGCGGGGAGCTGTTTTTT.

This sequence joins TRBV7-2 and TRBJ1-1; tentatively, D is TRBD1 (5 bases). Germline V lookup: CDR1 SGHTA, CDR2 FQGNSA. The CDR3 totals 15 residues. V lost 5 bases and J lost 5, with 18 bases in between. The CDR3 region has the DNA TGTGCCAGCAGCCCCCAAGGGGTCCTTGGAACTGAAGCTTTCTTT. Protein: CASSPQGVLGTEAFF.